The subject of this entry is one TCR beta chain. This sample stems from a study of blood T cell repertoires in COVID-19. The germline CDR1 and CDR2 sequences are SGHVS and FQNEAQ. Trimming stripped 5 bases from V and 3 bases from J, with 15 bases between. The CDR3 covers 15 residues. Data came from immunoSEQ multiplex PCR; TCRdb stores just in-frame clones and leaves some out. The sample has 160,000 or so clones; more than 75% are singletons. The clonotype was recovered from a woman in her seventies with acute or convalescent COVID-19. The V gene is TRBV7-8, the J gene TRBJ2-3; TRBD2 might be the D (5 bases). Sequenced input: peripheral blood. The CDR3: CASSPPRGITDTQYF. CDR3 DNA: TGTGCCAGCAGCCCACCGAGAGGGATAACAGATACGCAGTATTTT.